This is a list of T cell receptor beta chains from one sample in a study of T cell repertoires in cytomegalovirus infection. TCRdb re-called the reads through MiXCR, storing one row per CDR3 protein. The top ten clones hold less than 15% of a sample with approximately 500,000 distinct CDR3 sequences, approximately 25% of them seen once. The specimen was PBMCs. The origin of the receptors is a human donor in good health (CMV status not recorded). Some clones in this sample may be carry-over from other donors' samples. Each CDR3 is given without its conserved first and last residue.

J gene	V gene	CDR3 protein
TRBJ2-1	TRBV6-2/TRBV6-3	ASSYLSGLDTQF
TRBJ1-5	TRBV7-9	ASSLGHRLALNQPQH
TRBJ1-2	TRBV20-1	SAQTVNYGYT
TRBJ2-3	TRBV5-1	ASSSKGGDTQY
TRBJ1-2	TRBV7-8	ASSLAHRGGLDYGYT
TRBJ2-5	TRBV12-3/TRBV12-4	ASSLASTSGQETQY
TRBJ1-1	TRBV7-8	ASSLGRDLMNTEAF
TRBJ1-1	TRBV7-2	ASSLSRNMNTEAF
TRBJ2-1	TRBV27	ASSGRDHEQF
TRBJ1-2	TRBV6-1	ASSKMDSFNYGYT
TRBJ1-3	TRBV27	ASRPGTGSGNTIY
TRBJ1-1	TRBV6-5	ASSYSGIPNTEAF
TRBJ2-5	TRBV6-6	ASSDPLGSGQETQY
TRBJ2-1	TRBV18	ASSPDGRGSGRVYEQF
TRBJ2-3	TRBV24-1	ATSDFLAGTDTQY
TRBJ1-2	TRBV7-2	ASSPTRSYGYT
TRBJ2-4	TRBV20-1	SARDNDRGIQY
TRBJ1-1	TRBV6-6	ASALKGENTEAF
TRBJ2-1	TRBV4-1	ASSQERVTVDEQF
TRBJ2-1	TRBV6-2/TRBV6-3	ASRPRSSGRSNEQF
TRBJ2-3	TRBV27	ASSLSGRVADTQY
TRBJ1-2	TRBV4-1	ASSQLTRRRDGYT
TRBJ1-2	TRBV6-2/TRBV6-3	ASSPLTGVDGYT
TRBJ2-3	TRBV7-9	ASSLQKNTDTQY
TRBJ2-7	TRBV25-1	ASSVRGDGVDFTNEQY
TRBJ2-1	TRBV19	ASSIEIGRDNEQF
TRBJ1-2	TRBV9	ASSVGDTSYGYT
TRBJ2-5	TRBV11-1	ASSPRTSQETQY
TRBJ2-5	TRBV11-3	ASSLTSRETQY